The sequence of this T cell receptor (beta chain) was determined in a study of CXCR3-negative and CXCR3-positive naive CD8 T cells. Overall study findings and caveats: Naive cells with CXCR3 showed TRB CDR3s that were more hydrophobic than those in CXCR3-negative naive cells.

Triplicates of 300,000 or so cells were sorted from each CD8+ T cell subset. This CDR3 spans 17 amino acids. Germline V gene data show CDR1 as SQVTM and CDR2 as ANQGSEA. On this clonotype: Its target is unknown.

UMI-tagged TRB cDNA libraries were built via 5' RACE. TCRdb reprocessed the 5' RACE reads and keeps a single row for each CDR3 protein, giving no DNA. This table lists 150,000 or so distinct CDR3 sequences. The sample comprised naive CXCR3+ CD8+ T cells from blood. The subset is: CD45RO-CCR7+CD27+CD95- naive CD8+ T cells expressing CXCR3 (TNR3+). This sequence originates from a human donor in good health. Some clones in this sample may be carry-over from other donors' samples. The genes are TRBV29-1 and TRBJ2-3; TCRdb returns TRBD2, unconfirmable since there is no DNA. CDR3 amino acids: CSVEPGTSGGTQDTQYF.